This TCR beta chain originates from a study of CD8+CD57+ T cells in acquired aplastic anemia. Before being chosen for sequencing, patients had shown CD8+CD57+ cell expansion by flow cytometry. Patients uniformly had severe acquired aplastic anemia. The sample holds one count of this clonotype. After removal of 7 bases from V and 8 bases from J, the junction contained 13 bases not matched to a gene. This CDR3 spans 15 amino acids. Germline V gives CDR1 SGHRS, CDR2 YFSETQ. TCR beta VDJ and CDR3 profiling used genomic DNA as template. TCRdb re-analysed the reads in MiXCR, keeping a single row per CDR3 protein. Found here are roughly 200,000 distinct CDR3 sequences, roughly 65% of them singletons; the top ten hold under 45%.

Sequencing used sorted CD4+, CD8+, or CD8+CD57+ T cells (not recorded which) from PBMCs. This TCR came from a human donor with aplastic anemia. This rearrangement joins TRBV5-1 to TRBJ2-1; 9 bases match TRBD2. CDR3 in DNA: TGCGCCAGCTCAACCGGGACTAGCAATGGCGATGAGCAGTTCTTC. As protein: CASSTGTSNGDEQFF.